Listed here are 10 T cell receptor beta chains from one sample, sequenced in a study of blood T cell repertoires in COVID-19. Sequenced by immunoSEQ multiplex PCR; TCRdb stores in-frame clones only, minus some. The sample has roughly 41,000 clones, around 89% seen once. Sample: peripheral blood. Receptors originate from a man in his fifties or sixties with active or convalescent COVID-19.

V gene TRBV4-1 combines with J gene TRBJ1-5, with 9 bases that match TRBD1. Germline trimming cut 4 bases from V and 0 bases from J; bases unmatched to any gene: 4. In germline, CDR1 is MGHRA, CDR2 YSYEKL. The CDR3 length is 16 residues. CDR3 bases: TGCGCCAGCAGCCTCGGACAGGGGTATAGCAATCAGCCCCAGCATTTT. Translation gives CASSLGQGYSNQPQHF.

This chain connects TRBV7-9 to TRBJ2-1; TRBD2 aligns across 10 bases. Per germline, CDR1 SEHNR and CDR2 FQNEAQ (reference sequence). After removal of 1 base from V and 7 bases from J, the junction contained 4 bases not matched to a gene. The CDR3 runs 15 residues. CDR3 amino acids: CASSLGRTSGNEQFF. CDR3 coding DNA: TGTGCCAGCAGCTTAGGCCGGACTAGCGGTAATGAGCAGTTCTTC.

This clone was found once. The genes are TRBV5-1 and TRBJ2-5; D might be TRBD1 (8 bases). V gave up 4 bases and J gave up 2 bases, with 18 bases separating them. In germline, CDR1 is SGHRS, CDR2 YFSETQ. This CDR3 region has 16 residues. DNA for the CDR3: TGCGCCAGCAGCCGAGACAGGGGAGGGTCTCAAGAGACCCAGTACTTC. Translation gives CASSRDRGGSQETQYF.

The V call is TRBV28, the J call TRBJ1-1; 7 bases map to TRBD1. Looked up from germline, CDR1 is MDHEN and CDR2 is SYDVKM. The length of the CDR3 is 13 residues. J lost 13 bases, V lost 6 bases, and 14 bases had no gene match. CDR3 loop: CASSLGQITEHFF. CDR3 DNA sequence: TGTGCCAGCAGCTTGGGACAGATAACCGAACATTTCTTT.

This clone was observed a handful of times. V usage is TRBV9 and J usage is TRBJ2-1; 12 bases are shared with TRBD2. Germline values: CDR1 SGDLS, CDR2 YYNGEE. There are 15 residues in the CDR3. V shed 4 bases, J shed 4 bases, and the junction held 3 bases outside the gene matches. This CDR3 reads CASSRLAGVYNEQFF. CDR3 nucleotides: TGTGCCAGCAGCCGACTAGCGGGAGTTTACAATGAGCAGTTCTTC.

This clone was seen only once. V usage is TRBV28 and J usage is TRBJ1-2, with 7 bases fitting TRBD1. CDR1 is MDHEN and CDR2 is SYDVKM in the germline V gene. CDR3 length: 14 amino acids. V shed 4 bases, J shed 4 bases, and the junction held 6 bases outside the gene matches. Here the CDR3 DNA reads TGTGCCAGCAGTTCAAGACAGGGACTCTATGGCTACACCTTC. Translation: CASSSRQGLYGYTF.

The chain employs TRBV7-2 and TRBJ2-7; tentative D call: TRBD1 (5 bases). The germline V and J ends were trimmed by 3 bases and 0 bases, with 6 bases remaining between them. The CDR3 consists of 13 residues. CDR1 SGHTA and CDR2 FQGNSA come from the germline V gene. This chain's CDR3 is CASSFRDSYEQYF. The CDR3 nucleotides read TGTGCCAGCAGCTTCAGGGACTCCTACGAGCAGTACTTC.

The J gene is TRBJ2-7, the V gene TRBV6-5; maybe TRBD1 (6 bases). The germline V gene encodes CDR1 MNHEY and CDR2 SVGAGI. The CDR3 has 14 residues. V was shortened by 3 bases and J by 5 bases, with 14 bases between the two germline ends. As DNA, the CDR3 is TGTGCCAGCAGTTATGCGTCTGGGGGCCACGAGCAGTACTTC. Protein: CASSYASGGHEQYF.

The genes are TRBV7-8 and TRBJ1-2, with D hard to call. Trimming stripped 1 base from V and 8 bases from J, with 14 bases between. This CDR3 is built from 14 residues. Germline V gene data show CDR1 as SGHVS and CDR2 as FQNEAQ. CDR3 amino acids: CASSLGASGRGYTF. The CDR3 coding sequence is TGTGCCAGCAGCTTAGGCGCCTCGGGAAGGGGCTACACCTTC.

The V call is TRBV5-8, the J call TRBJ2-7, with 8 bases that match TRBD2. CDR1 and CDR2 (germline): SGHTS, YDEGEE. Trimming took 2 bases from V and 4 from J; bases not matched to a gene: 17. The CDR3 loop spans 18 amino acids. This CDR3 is CASSFGGRPSGSRYEQYF. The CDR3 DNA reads TGTGCCAGCAGCTTCGGGGGACGACCAAGCGGGAGTCGGTACGAGCAGTACTTC.